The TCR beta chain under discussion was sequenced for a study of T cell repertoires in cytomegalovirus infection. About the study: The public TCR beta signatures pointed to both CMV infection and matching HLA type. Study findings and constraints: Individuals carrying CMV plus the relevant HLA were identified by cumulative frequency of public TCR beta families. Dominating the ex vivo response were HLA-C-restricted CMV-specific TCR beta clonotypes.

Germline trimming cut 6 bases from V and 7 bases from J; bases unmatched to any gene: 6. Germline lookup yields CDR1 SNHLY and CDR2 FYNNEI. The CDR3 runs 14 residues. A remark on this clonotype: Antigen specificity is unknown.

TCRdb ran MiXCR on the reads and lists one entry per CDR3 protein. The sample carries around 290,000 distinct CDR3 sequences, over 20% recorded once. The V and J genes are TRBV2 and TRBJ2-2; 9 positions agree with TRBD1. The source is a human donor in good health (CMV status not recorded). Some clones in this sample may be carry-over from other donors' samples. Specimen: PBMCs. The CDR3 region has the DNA TGTGCCAGCAGCGTACAGGGGGCCGGCGGGGAGCTGTTTTTT. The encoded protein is CASSVQGAGGELFF.